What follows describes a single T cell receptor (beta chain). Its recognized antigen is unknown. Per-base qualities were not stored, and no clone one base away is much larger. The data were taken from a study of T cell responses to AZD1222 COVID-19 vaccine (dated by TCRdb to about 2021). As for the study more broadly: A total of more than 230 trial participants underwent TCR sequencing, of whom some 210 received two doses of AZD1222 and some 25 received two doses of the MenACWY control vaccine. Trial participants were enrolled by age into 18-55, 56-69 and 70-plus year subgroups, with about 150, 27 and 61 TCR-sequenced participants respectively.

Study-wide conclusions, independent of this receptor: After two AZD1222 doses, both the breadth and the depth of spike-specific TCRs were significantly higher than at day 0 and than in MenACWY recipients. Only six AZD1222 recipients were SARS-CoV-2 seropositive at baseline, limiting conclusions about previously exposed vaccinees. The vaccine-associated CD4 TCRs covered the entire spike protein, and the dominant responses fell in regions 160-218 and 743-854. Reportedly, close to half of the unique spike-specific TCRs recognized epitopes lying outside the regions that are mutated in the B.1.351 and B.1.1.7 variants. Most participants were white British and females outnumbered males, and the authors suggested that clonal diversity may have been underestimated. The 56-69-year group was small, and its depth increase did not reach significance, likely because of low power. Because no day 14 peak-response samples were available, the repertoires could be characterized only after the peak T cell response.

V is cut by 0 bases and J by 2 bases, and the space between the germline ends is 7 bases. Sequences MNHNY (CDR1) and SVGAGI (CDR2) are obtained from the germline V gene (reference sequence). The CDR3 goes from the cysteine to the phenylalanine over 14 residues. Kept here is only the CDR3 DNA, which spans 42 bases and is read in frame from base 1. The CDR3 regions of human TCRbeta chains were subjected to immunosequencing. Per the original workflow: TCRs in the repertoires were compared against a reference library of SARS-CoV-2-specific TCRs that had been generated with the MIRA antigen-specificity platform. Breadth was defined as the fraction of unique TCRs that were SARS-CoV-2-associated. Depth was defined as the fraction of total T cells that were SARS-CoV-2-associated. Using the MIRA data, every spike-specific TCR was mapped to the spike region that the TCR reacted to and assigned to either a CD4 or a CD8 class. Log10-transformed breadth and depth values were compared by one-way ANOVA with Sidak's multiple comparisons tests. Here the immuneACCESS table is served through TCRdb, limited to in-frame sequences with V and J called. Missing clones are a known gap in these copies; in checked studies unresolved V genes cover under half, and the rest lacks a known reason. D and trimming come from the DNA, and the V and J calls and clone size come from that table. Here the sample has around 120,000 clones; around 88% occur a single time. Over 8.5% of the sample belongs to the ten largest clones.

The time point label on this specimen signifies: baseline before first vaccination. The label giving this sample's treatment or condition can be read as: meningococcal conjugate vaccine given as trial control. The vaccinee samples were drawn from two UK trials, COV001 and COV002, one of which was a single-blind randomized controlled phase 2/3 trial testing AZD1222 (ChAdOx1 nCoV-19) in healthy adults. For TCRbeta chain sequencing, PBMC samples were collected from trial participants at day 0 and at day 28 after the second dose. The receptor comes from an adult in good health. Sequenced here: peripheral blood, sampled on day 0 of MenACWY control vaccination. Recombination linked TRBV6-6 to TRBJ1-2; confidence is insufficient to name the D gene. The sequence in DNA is TGTGCCAGCAGTTACTCGAAAGGGAACTATGGCTACACCTTC. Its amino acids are CASSYSKGNYGYTF.